This T cell receptor beta chain was recovered during a study of blood T cell repertoires in COVID-19. Study in general: In each case, the material was cDNA or gDNA derived from T cells, B-cell-depleted T cells, or PBMCs.

Original handling: Estimates of nucleated cell counts were drawn from the amplification of reference gene primers. Sequencing was performed with immunoSEQ multiplex PCR; in TCRdb, only in-frame clones are kept and a portion is missing. The DNA gave D and trimming, while V, J and clone size come from that table. The table lists 280,000 or so clones, about four fifths of them singletons. The CDR3 totals 15 residues. The V end was cut by 0 bases, the J end by 0 bases, with 6 bases between. CDR1 and CDR2 (germline): SGHNT, YYREEE (reference sequence). Sequenced sample: peripheral blood. This TCR came from a woman aged 50 to 60 who had recovered from COVID-19. V gene TRBV5-4 combines with J gene TRBJ1-4; D is ambiguous. The CDR3 region has the DNA TGTGCCAGCAGCTTGGACGGGACAACTAATGAAAAACTGTTTTTT. Encoded protein: CASSLDGTTNEKLFF.